What follows describes a single T cell receptor beta chain. The entry originates in a study of blood T cell repertoires in COVID-19. Overall study: Both acute and convalescent COVID-19 samples were obtained from the United States, Italy and Spain. The analysed material was cDNA or gDNA that came from T cells, B-cell-depleted T cells, or PBMCs.

Original data processing: Amplifying reference gene primers gave estimates of nucleated cell counts. TCRdb's table, derived via immunoSEQ multiplex PCR, lists solely in-frame clones and lacks some. That table is the source of V, J and clone size, and D and trimming were worked out from the DNA. The data hold 50,000 to 75,000 clones, with roughly 80% observed a single time. Trimming cost V 4 bases and J 0 bases, with 9 bases left between them. The germline CDR1 and CDR2 sequences are SEHNR and FQNEAQ (reference sequence). The CDR3 loop spans 15 amino acids. The sequenced sample consisted of peripheral blood. The receptor comes from a woman aged 45-65 years with active or convalescent COVID-19. V is TRBV7-9 and J is TRBJ1-4; no firm D call. Here the CDR3 reads CASSSQSATNEKLFF. In DNA, the CDR3 is TGTGCCAGCAGCTCCCAGTCCGCAACTAATGAAAAACTGTTTTTT.